A single sample is the source of the 20 T cell receptor beta chains below, sequenced in a study of blood T cells in healthy people across ages. Sample-barcoded 5' priming and a J-beta primer mix drove a second PCR of 7 to 11 cycles. Via MiXCR, TCRdb re-called the 5' RACE reads, giving one row per CDR3 protein. The data contain about 1.4 million distinct CDR3 sequences, approximately 59% of them singletons. The sequencing sample was made of blood. These receptors came from a man aged 18-30 years in good health.

The V and J genes are TRBV29-1 and TRBJ1-1; D is possibly TRBD1 (5 bases). The V gene lost 4 bases and the J gene lost 1 base, with 13 bases spanning the gap. CDR1 is SQVTM and CDR2 is ANQGSEA in the germline V gene. The CDR3 runs 14 residues. CDR3 in DNA: TGCAGCGTTGGGGACTCATTTAAGAACACTGAAGCTTTCTTT. Its protein product is CSVGDSFKNTEAFF.

This chain connects TRBV18 to TRBJ2-7, with D tentatively TRBD1 (5 bases). CDR1 KGHSH and CDR2 LQKENI come from the germline V gene. V was cut by 6 bases and J by 3 bases, with 12 bases left in between. This CDR3 contains 13 residues. CDR3 bases: TGTGCCAGCTCGCCATCCACAGGCTACGAGCAGTACTTC. Translation gives CASSPSTGYEQYF.

The chain is built from TRBV20-1 and TRBJ1-2; D gene unclear. This CDR3 is built from 12 residues. Trimming left V 1 base short and J 2 bases short, with 5 bases between. Germline loops: CDR1 DFQATT, CDR2 SNEGSKA (reference sequence). CDR3 loop: CSARGYNYGYTF. CDR3 DNA sequence: TGCAGTGCTAGAGGATACAACTATGGCTACACCTTC.

This sequence joins TRBV3-1 and TRBJ1-5; D perhaps matches TRBD1 (6 bases). Germline CDR1 is LGHDT and CDR2 is YNNKEL (reference sequence). Trimming shortened V by 4 bases and J by 6 bases, and 13 bases separated the two germline ends. The CDR3 extends over 14 amino acids. The CDR3 sequence is CASSLNRDGQPQHF. CDR3 coding DNA: TGTGCCAGCAGCCTGAACAGGGATGGTCAGCCCCAGCATTTT.

The chain has TRBV25-1 and TRBJ2-2; D is ambiguous. This CDR3 has 14 amino acids. The germline V and J ends were trimmed by 2 bases and 4 bases, with 8 bases remaining between them. Per germline, CDR1 MGHDK and CDR2 SYGVNS. The CDR3 sequence: CASSEDTLTGELFF. The CDR3 DNA reads TGTGCCAGCAGTGAAGATACCCTCACCGGGGAGCTGTTTTTT.

In this sample, this clonotype turned up a few times. The chain carries TRBV7-2 and TRBJ2-3; D unclear. V dropped 2 bases and J dropped 4 bases, with 7 bases sitting between them. There are 13 residues in the CDR3. Germline V gene lookup returns CDR1 SGHTA and CDR2 FQGNSA. CDR3 bases: TGTGCCAGCAGCTTAACGAGCGCAGATACGCAGTATTTT. Protein sequence: CASSLTSADTQYF.

The J gene is TRBJ1-6, the V gene TRBV6-1, with 7 bases that match TRBD1. The CDR3 is 14 residues long. Looked up from germline, CDR1 is MNHNS and CDR2 is SASEGT. V was pared by 6 bases and J by 7 bases, with 6 bases of the junction left unmatched. The chain's CDR3 is CASRLDRANSPLHF. Written as DNA, the CDR3 is TGTGCCAGCAGATTAGACAGGGCGAATTCACCCCTCCACTTT.

In its sample, this clonotype was seen a few times. The chain carries TRBV3-1 and TRBJ1-2; D may be TRBD1 (5 bases). The CDR3 sequence is 16 residues long. V was shortened by 0 bases and J by 0 bases, with 11 bases between the two germline ends. Germline V CDR1 and CDR2: LGHDT, YNNKEL (reference sequence). The CDR3: CASSQELTGSNYGYTF. CDR3 nucleotides: TGTGCCAGCAGCCAAGAGTTAACAGGATCTAACTATGGCTACACCTTC.

A note on this clonotype: A junction boundary mismatches the germline segment, possibly from a read error. The chain employs TRBV6-5 and TRBJ2-5; the match to TRBD1 covers 11 bases. Germline V gene lookup returns CDR1 MNHEY and CDR2 SVGAGI. This CDR3 region has 15 residues. The CDR3 DNA is TGTGCCAGCAGTTACGGGACAGGGGGACTGGAGACCCGGTACTTC. Its protein is CASSYGTGGLETRYF.

The chain joins TRBV7-6 to TRBJ2-3; 8 bases agree with TRBD2. The CDR3 runs 16 residues. Germline values: CDR1 SGHVS, CDR2 FNYEAQ. The V gene end was trimmed by 5 bases and the J gene end by 4 bases; junction bases not matched to a gene: 11. CDR3 nucleotide sequence: TGTGCCAGCAGCCGACTCGGACGGGGGGGCGCAGATACGCAGTATTTT. It encodes CASSRLGRGGADTQYF.

The chain recombines TRBV29-1 with TRBJ2-1; maybe TRBD1 (6 bases). V lost 3 bases, J lost 0 bases, and 12 bases lay in between. The CDR3 spans 15 residues. CDR1 SQVTM and CDR2 ANQGSEA come from the germline V gene. CDR3 protein: CSVEGAQTSYNEQFF. The CDR3 nucleotides read TGCAGCGTTGAGGGGGCACAGACCTCCTACAATGAGCAGTTCTTC.

This clonotype showed up just a few times. The chain joins TRBV12-3 or TRBV12-4 to TRBJ2-1; 9 nucleotides agree with TRBD2. The CDR3 totals 17 residues. With V trimmed by 10 bases and J by 5 bases, 18 bases remained unmatched. CDR3 nucleotides: TGTGCCACGAGGGTGGCGGGGGGGCCTATTAAGGACAATGAGCAGTTCTTC. Translating gives CATRVAGGPIKDNEQFF.

The chain employs TRBV7-9 and TRBJ2-1; 8 nucleotides align to TRBD2. The CDR3 is 15 residues long. Trimming took 4 bases from V and 13 from J; bases not matched to a gene: 15. The germline V gene has CDR1 SEHNR and CDR2 FQNEAQ (reference sequence). The CDR3 DNA reads TGTGCCAGCAGCTCCCTACGGGGGGGGCTAGAGACCCAGTTCTTC. Protein sequence: CASSSLRGGLETQFF. The complete variable domain, with remaining parts taken from reference TRBV7-9 and TRBJ2-1, reads DTGVSQNPRHKITKRGQNVTFRCDPISEHNRLYWYRQTLGQGPEFLTYFQNEAQLEKSRLLSDRFSAERPKGSFSTLEIQRTEQGDSAMYLCASSSLRGGLETQFFGPGTRLTVL.

The chain links TRBV4-3 to TRBJ2-3, with D tentatively TRBD2 (5 bases). This CDR3 spans 17 amino acids. V lost 0 bases and J lost 0, with 13 bases in between. CDR1 and CDR2 from the germline V gene are LGHNA and YSLEER. The CDR3: CASSQENRGPSTDTQYF. CDR3 DNA sequence: TGCGCCAGCAGCCAAGAGAACCGGGGTCCCAGCACAGATACGCAGTATTTT.

The V call is TRBV7-2, the J call TRBJ1-5, with TRBD1 as a possible D gene (5 bases). The germline gives CDR1 SGHTA, CDR2 FQGNSA. The CDR3 runs to 15 residues. Between the trimmed V and J ends, which lost 3 bases and 4 bases, there was a span of 13 bases. CDR3 in amino acids: CASSFRKGINQPQHF. DNA for the CDR3: TGTGCCAGCAGCTTCCGGAAGGGGATAAATCAGCCCCAGCATTTT.

The chain has TRBV7-9 and TRBJ1-2, with 12 bases fitting TRBD1. Germline CDR1 SEHNR, CDR2 FQNEAQ (reference sequence). This CDR3 is built from 17 residues. The V segment lost 5 bases and the J segment 0 bases; nucleotides outside the gene matches: 7. CDR3 nucleotides: TGTGCCAGCAGCATCCGGGACAGGGGGCAGGCTAACTATGGCTACACCTTC. Translated: CASSIRDRGQANYGYTF.

The CDR3 protein is CASSQIWGGGYGYTF. The CDR3 DNA is TGTGCCAGCAGCCAAATCTGGGGGGGCGGCTATGGCTACACCTTC. The genes are TRBV3-1 and TRBJ1-2; a possible D gene is TRBD1 (6 bases). Germline-derived CDR1 and CDR2 are LGHDT and YNNKEL (reference sequence). The CDR3 runs to 15 residues. Trimming cost V 2 bases and J 4 bases, with 14 bases left between them.

The rearrangement joins TRBV5-6 to TRBJ2-5; TRBD2 agrees at 7 bases. Germline V gives CDR1 SGHDT, CDR2 YYEEEE. V gave up 4 bases and J gave up 3 bases; unmatched junction bases: 9. The CDR3 contains 15 residues. The CDR3 region has the DNA TGTGCCAGCAGCCCTATTGGGACTACCAAAGAGACCCAGTACTTC. This gives the protein CASSPIGTTKETQYF. Full variable domain (outside the CDR3, taken from reference TRBV5-6 and TRBJ2-5): DAGVTQSPTHLIKTRGQQVTLRCSPKSGHDTVSWYQQALGQGPQFIFQYYEEEERQRGNFPDRFSGHQFPNYSSELNVNALLLGDSALYLCASSPIGTTKETQYFGPGTRLLVL.

The rearrangement uses TRBV27 and TRBJ2-1, with D perhaps TRBD2 (5 bases). V shed 0 bases and J shed 8 bases, with 20 bases lying between them. The CDR3 is 17 residues long. The germline V gene encodes CDR1 MNHEY and CDR2 SMNVEV (reference sequence). CDR3 sequence: CASSLSPIDYPLDEQFF. CDR3 DNA: TGTGCCAGCAGTTTATCTCCCATTGACTACCCTTTGGATGAGCAGTTCTTC.

This clonotype was counted a few times. J is TRBJ2-1 and V is TRBV29-1; no clear D. Germline CDR1 SQVTM, CDR2 ANQGSEA. V dropped 7 bases and J dropped 7 bases, with 8 bases sitting between them. The CDR3 totals 10 residues. The CDR3 DNA sequence: TGCAGCGGTTTTAGGAATGAGCAGTTCTTC. This codes for CSGFRNEQFF.